The rows below give T cell receptor beta chains drawn from one sample of a study of CD8+ T cells in alopecia areata. Sequenced by immunoSEQ multiplex PCR; TCRdb stores in-frame clones only, minus some. Among 180,000 or so clones listed, about 53% were seen once. The input for sequencing was CD8+ T cells sorted from blood, taken at week 24, from a patient treated with tofacitinib. The receptors derive from a human donor with alopecia areata. CDR3s include the opening cysteine and the closing phenylalanine or tryptophan. The order of the fields is D gene, J gene, V gene, clone size, CDR3 DNA, CDR3 protein. D genes are given only for firm matches. Part of the rows lack a size; the others show once, few, many or a class for expanded clones.

D gene: NA
J gene: TRBJ2-1
V gene: TRBV29-1
clone size: NA
CDR3 DNA: TGCAGCGTACCCATCGGGGGTTCGATTTACAATGAGCAGTTCTTC
CDR3 protein: CSVPIGGSIYNEQFF

D gene: NA
J gene: TRBJ2-3
V gene: TRBV30
clone size: NA
CDR3 DNA: TGTGCCTGGACAGGCAGCACAGATACGCAGTATTTT
CDR3 protein: CAWTGSTDTQYF

D gene: NA
J gene: TRBJ1-5
V gene: TRBV12-5
clone size: NA
CDR3 DNA: TGTGCTAGTGGTTTTAACACCAATCAGCCCCAGCATTTT
CDR3 protein: CASGFNTNQPQHF

D gene: NA
J gene: TRBJ1-1
V gene: TRBV10-3
clone size: NA
CDR3 DNA: TGTGCCATCAGGGAGGGCACTGAAGCTTTCTTT
CDR3 protein: CAIREGTEAFF

D gene: NA
J gene: TRBJ1-4
V gene: TRBV6-6
clone size: NA
CDR3 DNA: TGTGCCAGCAGTTACAGGGAGGGTAATGAAAAACTGTTTTTT
CDR3 protein: CASSYREGNEKLFF

D gene: NA
J gene: TRBJ2-5
V gene: TRBV29-1
clone size: NA
CDR3 DNA: TGCAGCGTTGAACCGGCCGACGGGGAGACCCAGTACTTC
CDR3 protein: CSVEPADGETQYF

D gene: NA
J gene: TRBJ2-2
V gene: TRBV6-5
clone size: NA
CDR3 DNA: TGTGCCAGCGCTATGAGCGGGGAGCTGTTTTTT
CDR3 protein: CASAMSGELFF

D gene: NA
J gene: TRBJ1-1
V gene: TRBV5-8
clone size: NA
CDR3 DNA: TGTGCCAGCAGCTTGGATCAGAGGTGGACTGAAGCTTTCTTT
CDR3 protein: CASSLDQRWTEAFF

D gene: TRBD1
J gene: TRBJ2-1
V gene: TRBV5-1
clone size: few
CDR3 DNA: TGCGCCAGCAGCTCCGGACAGGGGGCTTTGTCCTACAATGAGCAGTTCTTC
CDR3 protein: CASSSGQGALSYNEQFF

D gene: NA
J gene: TRBJ2-1
V gene: TRBV30
clone size: NA
CDR3 DNA: TGTGCCTGGAGTGGAGACGGAGTATACAATGAGCAGTTCTTC
CDR3 protein: CAWSGDGVYNEQFF

D gene: TRBD2
J gene: TRBJ2-2
V gene: TRBV25-1
clone size: NA
CDR3 DNA: TGTGCCAGCAGTGAGGGGGGGGCCGGGGAGCTGTTTTTT
CDR3 protein: CASSEGGAGELFF

D gene: NA
J gene: TRBJ1-1
V gene: TRBV27
clone size: NA
CDR3 DNA: TGTGCCAGCAGTCCCGATGGGGTTTGGACGAACACTGAAGCTTTCTTT
CDR3 protein: CASSPDGVWTNTEAFF

D gene: NA
J gene: TRBJ2-7
V gene: TRBV30
clone size: NA
CDR3 DNA: TGTGCCTGGAGTGGGACCGCCGCCTACGAGCAGTACTTC
CDR3 protein: CAWSGTAAYEQYF

D gene: TRBD1
J gene: TRBJ2-7
V gene: TRBV28
clone size: NA
CDR3 DNA: TGTGCCAGCAGTACCCCGGACAGGGGGTTCTACGAGCAGTACTTC
CDR3 protein: CASSTPDRGFYEQYF

D gene: NA
J gene: TRBJ2-7
V gene: TRBV15
clone size: NA
CDR3 DNA: TGTGCCACCAGCGCAAACTCGGGCCTCTACGAGCAGTACTTC
CDR3 protein: CATSANSGLYEQYF

D gene: NA
J gene: TRBJ2-3
V gene: TRBV4-3
clone size: NA
CDR3 DNA: TGCGCCAGCAGCCAAGATCGAGGATCTAGCACAGATACGCAGTATTTT
CDR3 protein: CASSQDRGSSTDTQYF

D gene: NA
J gene: TRBJ2-1
V gene: TRBV4-3
clone size: NA
CDR3 DNA: TGCGCCAGCAGCCAATATATCGAGGGAAATGAGCAGTTCTTC
CDR3 protein: CASSQYIEGNEQFF

D gene: NA
J gene: TRBJ2-7
V gene: TRBV13
clone size: NA
CDR3 DNA: TGTGCCAGCAGCACACGACTAAGCCCCGGGCGGCAGCAGTACTTC
CDR3 protein: CASSTRLSPGRQQYF

D gene: NA
J gene: TRBJ1-1
V gene: TRBV25-1
clone size: once
CDR3 DNA: TGTGCCAGCGGGGGTGGTACCGGCACTGAAGCTTTCTTT
CDR3 protein: CASGGGTGTEAFF

D gene: TRBD2
J gene: TRBJ2-1
V gene: TRBV27
clone size: few
CDR3 DNA: TGTGCCAGCAGTGGTGGGGGACTAGCGGGGGATGTTTACAATGAGCAGTTCTTC
CDR3 protein: CASSGGGLAGDVYNEQFF